Listed here are 2 T cell receptor beta chains from one sample, sequenced in a study of T cells after yellow fever vaccination. TCRdb redid the calling of the 5' RACE reads with MiXCR, one entry per CDR3 protein. The table includes some 400,000 distinct CDR3 sequences, roughly a sixth detected once. Specimen: PBMCs, collected before the yellow fever booster vaccination. The receptors originated from a man between 18 and 35 years old who received the YFV17D yellow fever vaccine.

The chain joins TRBV5-6 to TRBJ1-1, with no clear D. The CDR3 runs to 12 residues. Looked up from germline, CDR1 is SGHDT and CDR2 is YYEEEE. The germline V and J ends were trimmed by 0 bases and 8 bases, with 8 bases remaining between them. CDR3 sequence: CASSLGPFEAFF. CDR3 nucleotides: TGTGCCAGCAGCTTGGGTCCCTTCGAAGCTTTCTTT.

The table lists this clonotype with a few counts. The V call is TRBV7-2, the J call TRBJ2-1; tentatively, D is TRBD1 or TRBD2 (5 bases each). V was trimmed by 0 bases and J by 6 bases, leaving 15 bases between them. Germline loops: CDR1 SGHTA, CDR2 FQGNSA. The CDR3 spans 16 residues. The CDR3 spells CASSLAGTLWRNEQFF. For the CDR3, the DNA is TGTGCCAGCAGCTTAGCCGGGACCCTTTGGCGCAATGAGCAGTTCTTC.